This entry lists 32 T cell receptor beta chains sequenced from one sample in a study of blood T cell repertoires in COVID-19. Here immunoSEQ multiplex PCR was the method, and the copy in TCRdb shows in-frame clones only, minus some. Of tens of thousands of clones in the sample, roughly 88% are singletons; the top ten hold about 3%. The sample was peripheral blood. The receptors come from a human donor in a cohort sampled during active COVID-19.

The chain is built from TRBV2 and TRBJ2-1; 7 positions match TRBD1. Trimming at V came to 6 bases and at J to 0 bases, leaving 8 bases not matched to a gene. Germline lookup yields CDR1 SNHLY and CDR2 FYNNEI. The CDR3 is made up of 16 amino acids. DNA for the CDR3: TGTGCCAGCAGCTCCCGGGACAGTAGCTCCTACAATGAGCAGTTCTTC. Its translation: CASSSRDSSSYNEQFF.

The V and J genes are TRBV6-1 and TRBJ2-7; D may be TRBD2 (6 bases). The V and J ends lost 3 bases and 2 bases respectively, with 17 bases between them. CDR1 MNHNS and CDR2 SASEGT come from the germline V gene. This CDR3 spans 16 amino acids. The CDR3 here is CASSENGRDSTYEQYF. CDR3 bases: TGTGCCAGCAGTGAGAATGGACGGGACTCTACCTACGAGCAGTACTTC.

This chain uses TRBV18 with TRBJ1-5; TRBD1 agrees at 7 bases. The CDR3 totals 15 residues. Germline V gene lookup returns CDR1 KGHSH and CDR2 LQKENI. V was pared by 6 bases and J by 7 bases, with 12 bases of the junction left unmatched. CDR3 nucleotides: TGTGCCAGCTCCCCCGGCATCAGGGGGGAACAGCCCCAGCATTTT. Amino acid sequence: CASSPGIRGEQPQHF.

The CDR3 DNA follows: TGTGCCAGCAGTTACTCGGGCCATAATGGCTACACCTTC. Its protein is CASSYSGHNGYTF. This chain uses TRBV6-5 with TRBJ1-2; no reliable D call. This CDR3 comprises 13 residues. Germline V gives CDR1 MNHEY, CDR2 SVGAGI. Trimming took 0 bases from V and 6 from J, leaving 8 bases between them.

This clone was found a few times. This rearrangement joins TRBV6-5 to TRBJ1-5; 7 positions agree with TRBD1. Germline CDR1 is MNHEY and CDR2 is SVGAGI. The CDR3 is 13 amino acids. The V segment lost 7 bases and the J segment 6 bases; nucleotides outside the gene matches: 6. The CDR3 nucleotides are TGTGCCAGCACTAACAGGGGCGGTCAGCCCCAGCATTTT. Translated: CASTNRGGQPQHF.

The V call is TRBV18, the J call TRBJ2-1, with 10 bases that match TRBD2. This CDR3 comprises 14 residues. CDR1 is KGHSH and CDR2 is LQKENI in the germline V gene. Losses at the gene ends were 3 bases for V and 8 bases for J; bases not matched to a gene: 4. The DNA of the CDR3 is TGTGCCAGCTCACCTAGCGGGGGGTCGGATGAGCAGTTCTTC. Translating it yields CASSPSGGSDEQFF.

The CDR3: CASSLETGNGYTF. CDR3 nucleotide sequence: TGTGCCAGCAGCTTAGAGACAGGGAATGGCTACACCTTC. The V and J genes are TRBV7-9 and TRBJ1-2; the match to TRBD1 covers 7 bases. Germline values: CDR1 SEHNR, CDR2 FQNEAQ (reference sequence). J gave up 6 bases and V 1 base, and 2 bases lay outside the gene matches. CDR3 length: 13 amino acids.

V gene TRBV12-3 or TRBV12-4 combines with J gene TRBJ2-2; D unresolved. The V gene lost 5 bases and the J gene lost 4 bases, with 8 bases spanning the gap. The CDR3 sequence is 13 residues long. CDR3 in amino acids: CASSPQFTGELFF. DNA of the CDR3: TGTGCCAGCAGTCCCCAGTTCACCGGGGAGCTGTTTTTT.

The rearrangement joins TRBV9 to TRBJ1-1; no clear D. Trimming pared 0 bases from V and 1 base from J, leaving 10 bases between. Germline-derived CDR1 and CDR2 are SGDLS and YYNGEE. The CDR3 is 15 residues long. CDR3 protein: CASSVDPAENTEAFF. For the CDR3, the DNA is TGTGCCAGCAGCGTAGATCCGGCGGAGAACACTGAAGCTTTCTTT.

The chain couples TRBV6-5 to TRBJ1-3; D may be TRBD1 (5 bases). From germline, CDR1 is MNHEY and CDR2 SVGAGI. The CDR3 totals 15 residues. V was pared by 0 bases and J by 0 bases, with 6 bases between. CDR3 in amino acids: CASSYSGGSGNTIYF. The DNA of the CDR3 is TGTGCCAGCAGTTACTCGGGGGGCTCTGGAAACACCATATATTTT.

The table lists this clone with a few counts. The V and J genes are TRBV6-6 and TRBJ1-5; 8 positions agree with TRBD1. Germline CDR1 MNHNY, CDR2 SVGAGI (reference sequence). This CDR3 contains 14 residues. V lost 2 bases to trimming and J lost 4 bases; unmatched junction nucleotides: 1. The CDR3 here is CASSYRQGNQPQHF. The CDR3 DNA reads as TGTGCCAGCAGTTACCGACAGGGGAATCAGCCCCAGCATTTT.

CDR3 in amino acids: CASSLIQSYEQYF. CDR3 in DNA: TGTGCCAGCAGTTTAATTCAGTCCTACGAGCAGTACTTC. The chain carries TRBV27 and TRBJ2-7, with D uncertain. V was trimmed by 2 bases and J by 1 base, leaving 6 bases between them. Germline-derived CDR1 and CDR2 are MNHEY and SMNVEV (reference sequence). CDR3 length equals 13 residues.

Only a few counts were recorded for this clone. The chain uses TRBV4-2 and TRBJ2-7; 8 bases align to TRBD1. The CDR3 has 14 residues. Trimming removed 4 bases from V and 3 bases from J; junction bases left unmatched: 5. Germline V CDR1 and CDR2: LGHNA, YNFKEQ. In DNA form, the CDR3 reads TGTGCCAGCAGCCTCAAGGACAGGGTCTACGAGCAGTACTTC. Its translation: CASSLKDRVYEQYF.

The chain has TRBV12-3 or TRBV12-4 and TRBJ2-5, with D possibly TRBD1 on 6 matching bases. Trimming removed 6 bases from V and 1 base from J, with 9 bases in between. The CDR3 is made up of 13 amino acids. Here the CDR3 reads CASSSDSQETQYF. The CDR3 DNA sequence: TGTGCCAGCAGCTCGGACAGCCAAGAGACCCAGTACTTC.

This chain links TRBV7-3 with TRBJ2-3; 8 bases are a match to TRBD2. The length of the CDR3 is 18 residues. V lost 0 bases, J lost 0 bases, and 8 bases stayed unmatched. The germline CDR1 and CDR2 sequences are SGHTA and FQGTGA. CDR3 DNA: TGTGCCAGCAGCTTAACGTCGGGAGGGGGAGGGAGCACAGATACGCAGTATTTT. It yields the protein CASSLTSGGGGSTDTQYF.

J is TRBJ2-5 and V is TRBV3-1 (or the pseudogene TRBV3-2); 13 bases map to TRBD2. The CDR3 covers 15 residues. Unmatched junction bases numbered 0, after V lost 3 bases and J lost 2 bases. Germline V gives CDR1 LGHDT, CDR2 YNNKEL (reference sequence). The CDR3 loop reads CASSQGLAGQETQYF. CDR3 coding DNA: TGTGCCAGCAGCCAGGGACTAGCGGGACAAGAGACCCAGTACTTC.

This rearrangement joins TRBV5-6 to TRBJ1-5; D might be TRBD1 (5 bases). The V end lost 4 bases, the J end lost 9 bases, and 14 bases lay between the germline ends. Per germline, CDR1 SGHDT and CDR2 YYEEEE. CDR3 length: 13 amino acids. CDR3 nucleotides: TGTGCCAGCAGCCCACGTGGGACTCCGCCCCAGCATTTT. It is translated as CASSPRGTPPQHF. Full variable domain (missing parts from reference TRBV5-6 and TRBJ1-5): DAGVTQSPTHLIKTRGQQVTLRCSPKSGHDTVSWYQQALGQGPQFIFQYYEEEERQRGNFPDRFSGHQFPNYSSELNVNALLLGDSALYLCASSPRGTPPQHFGDGTRLSIL.

J is TRBJ1-2 and V is TRBV19, with D possibly TRBD1 on 6 matching bases. CDR1 is LNHDA, CDR2 SQIVND, per germline (reference sequence). Trimming shortened V by 6 bases and J by 3 bases, and 23 bases separated the two germline ends. The length of the CDR3 is 17 residues. The CDR3 DNA follows: TGTGCCAGTAGAGCACAGGGTTCGGGATCGAGAGACTATGGCTACACCTTC. It translates to CASRAQGSGSRDYGYTF.

This clone has more than one count but fewer than ten. This chain links TRBV7-3 with TRBJ2-1; weak D call: TRBD1 (6 bases). V lost 4 bases to trimming and J lost 7 bases, with 17 bases between them. Germline CDR1 SGHTA, CDR2 FQGTGA. The CDR3 is 15 amino acids. The CDR3, as DNA: TGTGCCAGCAGCTCTCAACAGGGTCGGGGTAATGAGCAGTTCTTC. Its protein is CASSSQQGRGNEQFF.

The genes are TRBV18 and TRBJ2-1, with TRBD1 identical over 10 bases. Germline CDR1 is KGHSH and CDR2 is LQKENI. The CDR3 has 17 residues. The V gene end was trimmed by 4 bases and the J gene end by 0 bases; junction bases not matched to a gene: 6. The CDR3 loop reads CASSLDRGQSSYNEQFF. CDR3 nucleotides: TGTGCCAGCTCACTCGACAGGGGGCAAAGCTCCTACAATGAGCAGTTCTTC.

V gene TRBV12-5 combines with J gene TRBJ2-1; 9 positions match TRBD2. Germline V lookup: CDR1 LGHNT, CDR2 FRNRAP. The V gene end was trimmed by 10 bases and the J gene end by 4 bases; junction bases not matched to a gene: 14. The CDR3 covers 16 residues. CDR3 bases: TGTGCTACCCGGCGTGGCGGGGGGGTGGGTTACAATGAGCAGTTCTTC. Translation gives CATRRGGGVGYNEQFF. Full variable domain (outside the CDR3, taken from reference TRBV12-5 and TRBJ2-1): DARVTQTPRHKVTEMGQEVTMRCQPILGHNTVFWYRQTMMQGLELLAYFRNRAPLDDSGMPKDRFSAEMPDATLATLKIQPSEPRDSAVYFCATRRGGGVGYNEQFFGPGTRLTVL.

V is TRBV4-2 and J is TRBJ2-1; 8 bases fit TRBD2. The CDR3 covers 16 residues. Trimming removed 0 bases from V and 9 bases from J; junction bases left unmatched: 10. CDR1 LGHNA and CDR2 YNFKEQ come from the germline V gene. CDR3 sequence: CASSQDQAAGGPEQFF. The CDR3 DNA is TGTGCCAGCAGCCAAGATCAGGCGGCGGGAGGACCTGAGCAGTTCTTC.

The rearrangement joins TRBV11-3 to TRBJ2-3; 11 bases agree with TRBD1. This CDR3 region has 14 residues. The germline CDR1 and CDR2 sequences are SGHNT and YENEEA. V lost 5 bases and J lost 6; bases outside the gene matches: 4. This chain's CDR3 is CASSLGTGGDTQYF. The CDR3 coding sequence is TGTGCCAGCAGCCTCGGGACAGGGGGTGATACGCAGTATTTT.

This clone has a single count. V usage is TRBV7-9 and J usage is TRBJ1-1, with D perhaps TRBD1 (5 bases). The CDR3 is made up of 13 amino acids. V lost 0 bases and J lost 11, with 13 bases in between. Germline V gene data show CDR1 as SEHNR and CDR2 as FQNEAQ (reference sequence). CDR3 in DNA: TGTGCCAGCAGCTTAGCGGCCGAGTGGGGCGCTTTCTTT. Protein product: CASSLAAEWGAFF. Combining the CDR3 with reference TRBV7-9 and TRBJ1-1 gives the whole variable domain DTGVSQNPRHKITKRGQNVTFRCDPISEHNRLYWYRQTLGQGPEFLTYFQNEAQLEKSRLLSDRFSAERPKGSFSTLEIQRTEQGDSAMYLCASSLAAEWGAFFGQGTRLTVV.

This clone was counted a few times. This rearrangement joins TRBV11-2 to TRBJ2-3; TRBD2 aligns across 8 bases. Unmatched junction bases numbered 8, after V lost 4 bases and J lost 2 bases. Germline CDR1 reads SGHAT; CDR2 reads FQNNGV. The CDR3 length is 16 residues. CDR3 nucleotide sequence: TGTGCCAGCAGCTCCTCCGGGGGGGGGCCCACAGATACGCAGTATTTT. It specifies CASSSSGGGPTDTQYF. The full variable domain, rest sourced from reference TRBV11-2 and TRBJ2-3, is EAGVAQSPRYKIIEKRQSVAFWCNPISGHATLYWYQQILGQGPKLLIQFQNNGVVDDSQLPKDRFSAERLKGVDSTLKIQPAKLEDSAVYLCASSSSGGGPTDTQYFGPGTRLTVL.

The chain joins TRBV11-3 to TRBJ2-7; a possible D gene is TRBD2 (5 bases). Germline V gene sequence: CDR1 SGHNT, CDR2 YENEEA. The CDR3 totals 12 residues. The V end lost 0 bases, the J end lost 6 bases, and 6 bases lay between the germline ends. CDR3 amino acids: CASSLDEGEQYF. The CDR3 coding sequence is TGTGCCAGCAGCTTAGATGAGGGCGAGCAGTACTTC. Using reference TRBV11-3 and TRBJ2-7 for the parts outside the CDR3, the full variable domain is EAGVVQSPRYKIIEKKQPVAFWCNPISGHNTLYWYLQNLGQGPELLIRYENEEAVDDSQLPKDRFSAERLKGVDSTLKIQPAELGDSAVYLCASSLDEGEQYFGPGTRLTVT.

The V call is TRBV19, the J call TRBJ1-1; D is undetermined. V was trimmed by 9 bases and J by 12 bases, leaving 17 bases between them. The CDR3 has 11 amino acids. CDR1 and CDR2 (germline): LNHDA, SQIVND (reference sequence). CDR3: CASSTGWKSFF. The CDR3 DNA sequence: TGTGCCAGCTCAACGGGGTGGAAATCTTTCTTT.

The chain is built from TRBV5-4 and TRBJ2-1, with 10 bases fitting TRBD2. CDR1 is SGHNT and CDR2 is YYREEE in the germline V gene (reference sequence). This CDR3 is built from 15 residues. The V and J ends lost 4 bases and 9 bases, in that order; junction bases with no gene match: 10. The CDR3 nucleotides are TGTGCCAGCAGCCCCGCAGCGGGAGGGGCCGTTGAGCAGTTCTTC. Translated: CASSPAAGGAVEQFF. Filled out from reference TRBV5-4 and TRBJ2-1, the complete variable domain reads ETGVTQSPTHLIKTRGQQVTLRCSSQSGHNTVSWYQQALGQGPQFIFQYYREEENGRGNFPPRFSGLQFPNYSSELNVNALELDDSALYLCASSPAAGGAVEQFFGPGTRLTVL.

This chain joins TRBV7-3 and TRBJ2-2, with 10 bases aligning to TRBD2. Germline V gene sequence: CDR1 SGHTA, CDR2 FQGTGA. V lost 4 bases and J lost 6; bases outside the gene matches: 14. CDR3 length: 18 amino acids. CDR3 coding DNA: TGTGCCAGCAGCTCCCCCTTTGGAGCGGGGGGGCAGGCCGGGGAGCTGTTTTTT. Translation: CASSSPFGAGGQAGELFF.

This clone was seen only a few times. V and J are TRBV5-1 and TRBJ2-6; 8 positions agree with TRBD2. The CDR3 loop spans 20 amino acids. V was pared by 4 bases and J by 0 bases, with 15 bases of the junction left unmatched. Germline loops: CDR1 SGHRS, CDR2 YFSETQ. CDR3 in DNA: TGCGCCAGCAGCCAATTCTCCGGGAGGGGCCCATTCTCTGGGGCCAACGTCCTGACTTTC. It is translated as CASSQFSGRGPFSGANVLTF.

V usage is TRBV23-1 and J usage is TRBJ2-1; TRBD2 is a possible D gene (7 bases). TRBV23-1 is assigned to the ORF class and has an uncertain function. Trimming left V 11 bases short and J 14 bases short, with 16 bases between. CDR3 length: 10 amino acids. The CDR3 protein is CALERGGEFF. CDR3 DNA: TGCGCCCTGGAAAGGGGGGGGGAGTTCTTC.

The count of this clone is one. The genes are TRBV19 and TRBJ1-3; no clear D. The germline CDR1 and CDR2 sequences are LNHDA and SQIVND (reference sequence). The CDR3 runs 15 residues. V dropped 7 bases and J dropped 2 bases, with 15 bases sitting between them. In DNA, the CDR3 is TGTGCCAGTAAACTAGCGGAACAACCTGGAAACACCATATATTTT. Its translation is CASKLAEQPGNTIYF.